This T cell receptor (beta chain) is from a study of cytomegalovirus exposure and HLA in healthy donors. Using immunoSEQ multiplex PCR, the repertoire was profiled, and TCRdb retains in-frame clones only, with some absent. The sample contains some 130,000 clones, roughly 89% of which appear only once. The donors were members of the approximately 110-subject validation cohort (separate from the approximately 670-subject first cohort). General study results and limits: It was found in a later analysis that first-cohort TCR clusters tended to co-occur in the 130 or so validation repertoires.

A remark on this clone: Its antigen is not identified.

The germline gives CDR1 SNHLY, CDR2 FYNNEI. Trimming shortened V by 6 bases and J by 3 bases, and 14 bases separated the two germline ends. CDR3 length: 14 amino acids. Sequenced: PBMCs. The sequence came from a woman between 18 and 30 years old in good health and CMV-seronegative. The chain has TRBV2 and TRBJ1-1, with D possibly being TRBD1 (6 bases). CDR3: CASSHEGHHTEAFF. The CDR3 DNA is TGTGCCAGCAGCCATGAGGGACATCACACTGAAGCTTTCTTT.